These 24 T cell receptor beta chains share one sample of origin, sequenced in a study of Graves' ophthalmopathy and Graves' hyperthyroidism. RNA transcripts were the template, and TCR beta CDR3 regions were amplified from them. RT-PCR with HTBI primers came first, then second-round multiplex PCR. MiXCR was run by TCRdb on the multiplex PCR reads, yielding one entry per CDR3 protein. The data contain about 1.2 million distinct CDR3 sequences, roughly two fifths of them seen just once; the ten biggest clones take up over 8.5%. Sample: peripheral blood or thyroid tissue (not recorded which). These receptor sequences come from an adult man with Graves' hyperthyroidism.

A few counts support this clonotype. In DNA, the CDR3 is TGCAGCTTGGATGGGCAGCAGAACACTGAAGCTTTCTTT. It is translated as CSLDGQQNTEAFF. The V call is TRBV20-1, the J call TRBJ1-1; no firm D call. Germline loops: CDR1 DFQATT, CDR2 SNEGSKA (reference sequence). The CDR3 has 13 amino acids.

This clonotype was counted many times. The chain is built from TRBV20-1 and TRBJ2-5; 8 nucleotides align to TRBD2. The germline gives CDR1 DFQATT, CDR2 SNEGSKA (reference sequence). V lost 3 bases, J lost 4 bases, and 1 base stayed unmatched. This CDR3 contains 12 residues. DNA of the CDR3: TGCAGTGCTAGCCTAGCGGGAGAGACCCAGTACTTC. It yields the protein CSASLAGETQYF.

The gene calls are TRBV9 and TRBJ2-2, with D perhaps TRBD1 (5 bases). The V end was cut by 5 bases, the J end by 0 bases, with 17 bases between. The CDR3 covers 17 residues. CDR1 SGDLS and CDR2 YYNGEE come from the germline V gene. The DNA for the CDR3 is TGTGCCAGCAGTCACCGGGCAGGGAATGCGAACACCGGGGAGCTGTTTTTT. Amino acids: CASSHRAGNANTGELFF. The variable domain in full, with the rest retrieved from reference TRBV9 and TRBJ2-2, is DSGVTQTPKHLITATGQRVTLRCSPRSGDLSVYWYQQSLDQGLQFLIQYYNGEERAKGNILERFSAQQFPDLHSELNLSSLELGDSALYFCASSHRAGNANTGELFFGEGSRLTVL.

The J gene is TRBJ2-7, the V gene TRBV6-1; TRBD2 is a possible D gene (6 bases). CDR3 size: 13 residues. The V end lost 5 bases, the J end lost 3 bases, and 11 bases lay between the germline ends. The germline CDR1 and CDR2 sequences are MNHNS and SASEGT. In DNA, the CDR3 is TGTGCCAGCAGTCTCACTAGCTACTACGAGCAGTACTTC. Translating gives CASSLTSYYEQYF.

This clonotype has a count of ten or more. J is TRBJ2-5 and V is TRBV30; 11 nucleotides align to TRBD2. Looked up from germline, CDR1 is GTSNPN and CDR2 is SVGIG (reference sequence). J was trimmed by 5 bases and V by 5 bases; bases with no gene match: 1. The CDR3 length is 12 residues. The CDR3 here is CAWGTSGETQYF. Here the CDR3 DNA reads TGTGCCTGGGGGACTAGCGGTGAGACCCAGTACTTC.

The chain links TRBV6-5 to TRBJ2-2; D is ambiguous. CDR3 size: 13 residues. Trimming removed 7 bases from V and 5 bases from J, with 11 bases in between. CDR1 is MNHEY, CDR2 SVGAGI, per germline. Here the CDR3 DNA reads TGTGCCAGCACCAACATACAGACCGGGGAGCTGTTTTTT. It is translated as CASTNIQTGELFF.

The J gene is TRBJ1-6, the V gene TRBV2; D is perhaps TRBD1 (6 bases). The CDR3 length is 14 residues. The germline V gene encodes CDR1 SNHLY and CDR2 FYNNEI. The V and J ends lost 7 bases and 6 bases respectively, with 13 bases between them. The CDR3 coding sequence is TGTGCCAGCACGTTGGGACAACTTAATTCACCCCTCCACTTT. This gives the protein CASTLGQLNSPLHF.

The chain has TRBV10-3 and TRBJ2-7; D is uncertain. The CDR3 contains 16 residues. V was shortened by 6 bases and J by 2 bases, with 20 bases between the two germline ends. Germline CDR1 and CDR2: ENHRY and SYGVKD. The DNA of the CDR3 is TGTGCCATCAGCAGTTACTCCGGCATTCGAACCTACGAGCAGTACTTC. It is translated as CAISSYSGIRTYEQYF.

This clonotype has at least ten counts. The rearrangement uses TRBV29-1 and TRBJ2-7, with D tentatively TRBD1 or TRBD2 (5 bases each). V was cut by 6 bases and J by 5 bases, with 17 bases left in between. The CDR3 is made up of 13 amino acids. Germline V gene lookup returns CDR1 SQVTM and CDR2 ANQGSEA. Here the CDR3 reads CSVGDLLGHEQYF. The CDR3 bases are TGCAGCGTCGGGGACCTCCTAGGCCACGAGCAGTACTTC.

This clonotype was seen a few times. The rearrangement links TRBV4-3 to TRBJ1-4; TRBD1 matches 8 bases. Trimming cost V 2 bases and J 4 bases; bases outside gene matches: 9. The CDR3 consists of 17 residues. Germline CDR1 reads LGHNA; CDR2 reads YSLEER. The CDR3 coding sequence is TGCGCCAGCAGCCAACGAATGACAGGGGTGATTAATGAAAAACTGTTTTTT. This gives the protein CASSQRMTGVINEKLFF.

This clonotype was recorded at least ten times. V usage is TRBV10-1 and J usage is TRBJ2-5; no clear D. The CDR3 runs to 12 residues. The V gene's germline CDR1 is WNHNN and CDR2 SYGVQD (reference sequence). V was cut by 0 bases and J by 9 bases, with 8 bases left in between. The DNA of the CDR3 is TGCGCCAGCAGTGAGTCGAGGATAGCCCAGTACTTC. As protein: CASSESRIAQYF.

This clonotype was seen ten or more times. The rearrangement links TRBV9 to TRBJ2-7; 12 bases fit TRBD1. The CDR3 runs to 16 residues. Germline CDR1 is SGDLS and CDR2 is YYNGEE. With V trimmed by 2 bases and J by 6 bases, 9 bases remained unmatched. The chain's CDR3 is CASSVAGDRGQGEQYF. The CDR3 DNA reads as TGTGCCAGCAGCGTGGCAGGGGACAGGGGGCAAGGCGAGCAGTACTTC. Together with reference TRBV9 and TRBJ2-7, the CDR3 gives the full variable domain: DSGVTQTPKHLITATGQRVTLRCSPRSGDLSVYWYQQSLDQGLQFLIQYYNGEERAKGNILERFSAQQFPDLHSELNLSSLELGDSALYFCASSVAGDRGQGEQYFGPGTRLTVT.

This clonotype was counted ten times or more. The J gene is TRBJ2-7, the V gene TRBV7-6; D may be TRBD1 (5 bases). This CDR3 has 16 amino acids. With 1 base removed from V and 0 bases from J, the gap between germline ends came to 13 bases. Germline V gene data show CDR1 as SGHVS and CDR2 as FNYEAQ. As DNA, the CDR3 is TGTGCCAGCAGCTTAGAGGGAAGGGGTAGCTCCTACGAGCAGTACTTC. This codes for CASSLEGRGSSYEQYF.

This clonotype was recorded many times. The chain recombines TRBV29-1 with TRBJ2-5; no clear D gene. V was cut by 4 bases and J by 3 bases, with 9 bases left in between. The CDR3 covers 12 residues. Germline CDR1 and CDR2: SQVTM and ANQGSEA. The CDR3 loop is CSVADSKETQYF. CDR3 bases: TGCAGCGTTGCTGACTCCAAAGAGACCCAGTACTTC. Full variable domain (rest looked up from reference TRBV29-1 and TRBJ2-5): SAVISQKPSRDICQRGTSLTIQCQVDSQVTMMFWYRQQPGQSLTLIATANQGSEATYESGFVIDKFPISRPNLTFSTLTVSNMSPEDSSIYLCSVADSKETQYFGPGTRLLVL.

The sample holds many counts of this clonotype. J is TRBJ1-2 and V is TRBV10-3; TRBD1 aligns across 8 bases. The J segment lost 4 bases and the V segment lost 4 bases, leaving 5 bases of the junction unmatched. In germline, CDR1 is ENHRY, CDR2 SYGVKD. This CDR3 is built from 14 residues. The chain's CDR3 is CAISGTGTGYGYTF. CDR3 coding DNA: TGTGCCATCAGTGGGACAGGGACGGGCTATGGCTACACCTTC.

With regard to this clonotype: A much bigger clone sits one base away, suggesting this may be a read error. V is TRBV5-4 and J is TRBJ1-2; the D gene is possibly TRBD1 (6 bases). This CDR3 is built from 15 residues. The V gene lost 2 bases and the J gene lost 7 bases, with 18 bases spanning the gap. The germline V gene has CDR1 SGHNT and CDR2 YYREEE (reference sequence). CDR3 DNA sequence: TGTGCCAGCAGCTTTTCCCGGACAGCAGACTTTGGCTACACCTTC. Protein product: CASSFSRTADFGYTF.

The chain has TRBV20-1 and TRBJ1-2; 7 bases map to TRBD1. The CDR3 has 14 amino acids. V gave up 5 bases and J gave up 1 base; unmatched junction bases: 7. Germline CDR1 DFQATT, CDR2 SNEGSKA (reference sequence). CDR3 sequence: CSAPRGTDNYGYTF. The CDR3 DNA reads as TGCAGTGCTCCGCGGGGGACAGATAACTATGGCTACACCTTC.

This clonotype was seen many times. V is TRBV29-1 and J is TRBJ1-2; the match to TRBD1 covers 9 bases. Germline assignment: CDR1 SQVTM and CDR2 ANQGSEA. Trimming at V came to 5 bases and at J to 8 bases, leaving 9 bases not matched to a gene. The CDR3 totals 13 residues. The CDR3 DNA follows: TGCAGCGTTAACCGGGACAGGGCGGGAGGCTACACCTTC. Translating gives CSVNRDRAGGYTF.

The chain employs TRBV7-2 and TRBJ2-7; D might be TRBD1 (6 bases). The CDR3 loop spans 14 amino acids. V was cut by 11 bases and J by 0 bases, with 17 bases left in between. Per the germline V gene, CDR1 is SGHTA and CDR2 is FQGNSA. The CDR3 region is CAPGHFMGSYEQYF. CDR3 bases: TGTGCCCCGGGACACTTTATGGGCTCCTACGAGCAGTACTTC.

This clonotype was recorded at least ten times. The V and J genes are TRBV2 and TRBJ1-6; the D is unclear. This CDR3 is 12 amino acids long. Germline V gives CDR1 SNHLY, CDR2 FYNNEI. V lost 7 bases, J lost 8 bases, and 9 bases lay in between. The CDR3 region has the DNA TGTGCCAGCACGGCGGCCGATTCACCCCTCCACTTT. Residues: CASTAADSPLHF.

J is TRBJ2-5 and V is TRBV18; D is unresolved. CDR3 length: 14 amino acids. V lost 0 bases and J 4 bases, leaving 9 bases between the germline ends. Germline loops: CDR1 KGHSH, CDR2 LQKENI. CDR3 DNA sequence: TGTGCCAGCTCACCACCGGTAGGGCTAGAGACCCAGTACTTC. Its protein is CASSPPVGLETQYF.

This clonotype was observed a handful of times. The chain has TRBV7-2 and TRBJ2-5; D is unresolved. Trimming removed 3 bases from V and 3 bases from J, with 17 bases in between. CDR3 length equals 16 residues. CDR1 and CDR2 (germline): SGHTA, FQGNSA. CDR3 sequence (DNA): TGTGCCAGCAGCTTCCCATCTCACAGTGTAAAAGAGACCCAGTACTTC. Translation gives CASSFPSHSVKETQYF.

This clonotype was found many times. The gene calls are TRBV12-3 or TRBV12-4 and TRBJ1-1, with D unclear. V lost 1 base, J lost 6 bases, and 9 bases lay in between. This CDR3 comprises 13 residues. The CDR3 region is CASSLGIRAEAFF. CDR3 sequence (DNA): TGTGCCAGCAGTTTAGGGATTCGGGCTGAAGCTTTCTTT.

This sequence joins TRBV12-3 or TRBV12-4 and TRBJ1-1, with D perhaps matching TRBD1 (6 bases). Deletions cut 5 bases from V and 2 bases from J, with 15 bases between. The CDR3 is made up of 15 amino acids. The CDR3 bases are TGTGCCAGCAGTCCATCGGGACACCGAAACACTGAAGCTTTCTTT. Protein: CASSPSGHRNTEAFF.